The rows below give T cell receptor beta chains drawn from one sample of a study of immune evolution from preneoplasia to lung adenocarcinoma. Only in-frame clones appear in the TCRdb table, and some are missing; sequencing was by immunoSEQ multiplex PCR. The sample holds approximately 6,100 clones, around three quarters seen once. What was sequenced was FFPE lung adenocarcinoma in situ tissue. The receptors were gathered from a person aged 60 to 80 with lung adenocarcinoma. Both conserved end residues are trimmed from each CDR3.

>TRBV6-5
ASSYSGHPEQF
>TRBV5-1
ASRRTGDEAF
>TRBV19
ASNHLRVNNQPQH
>TRBV28
ASSPGGGAGGEQY
>TRBV7-9
ASSLAVGKEAF
>TRBV19
ASIPSGTDTQY
>TRBV6-5
ASSYAAGTGTYEQY
>TRBV11-2
ASSSGERGGTDTQY
>TRBV7-9
ASSLAQGGQY
>TRBV5-1
ASSLFVEQDYGYT
>TRBV9
ASSVEGGAGGGELF
>TRBV9
ASSSGQPNTEAF
>TRBV7-3
ASSPTRTNTGELF
>TRBV5-1
ASSWTGGEQY
>TRBV9
ASSPPGVSYNEQF